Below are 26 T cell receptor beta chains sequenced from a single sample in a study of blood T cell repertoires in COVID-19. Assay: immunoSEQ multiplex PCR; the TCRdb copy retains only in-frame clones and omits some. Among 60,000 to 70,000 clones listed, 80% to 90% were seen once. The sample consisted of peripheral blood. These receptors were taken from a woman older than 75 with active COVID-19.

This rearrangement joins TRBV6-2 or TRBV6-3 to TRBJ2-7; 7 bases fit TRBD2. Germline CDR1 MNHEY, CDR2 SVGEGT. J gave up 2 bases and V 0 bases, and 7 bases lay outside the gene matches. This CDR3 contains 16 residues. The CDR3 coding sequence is TGTGCCAGCAGTTACTCCGAGCGGGGCCTAGCCTACGAGCAGTACTTC. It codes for CASSYSERGLAYEQYF.

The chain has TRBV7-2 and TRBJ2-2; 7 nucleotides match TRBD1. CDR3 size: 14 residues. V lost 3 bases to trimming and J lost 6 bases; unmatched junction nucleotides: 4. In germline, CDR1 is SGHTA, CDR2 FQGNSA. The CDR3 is CASSFQGVSGELFF. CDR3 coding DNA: TGTGCCAGCAGCTTCCAGGGGGTATCCGGGGAGCTGTTTTTT.

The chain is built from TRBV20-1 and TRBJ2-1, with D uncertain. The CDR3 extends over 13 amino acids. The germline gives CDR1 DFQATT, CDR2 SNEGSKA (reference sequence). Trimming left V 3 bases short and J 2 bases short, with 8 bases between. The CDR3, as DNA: TGCAGTGCTAGTTACCAGGCCTACAATGAGCAGTTCTTC. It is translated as CSASYQAYNEQFF.

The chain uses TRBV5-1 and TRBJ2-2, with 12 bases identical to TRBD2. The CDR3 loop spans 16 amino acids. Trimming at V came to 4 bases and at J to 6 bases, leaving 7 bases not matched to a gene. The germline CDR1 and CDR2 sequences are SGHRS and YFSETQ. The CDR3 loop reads CASSPQGTSGPGELFF. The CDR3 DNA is TGCGCCAGCAGCCCGCAGGGGACTAGCGGGCCCGGGGAGCTGTTTTTT.

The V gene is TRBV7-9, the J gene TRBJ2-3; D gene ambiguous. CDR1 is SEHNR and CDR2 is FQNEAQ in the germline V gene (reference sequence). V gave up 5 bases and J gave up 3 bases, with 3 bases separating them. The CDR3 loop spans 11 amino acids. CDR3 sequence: CASSQTDTQYF. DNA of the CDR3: TGTGCCAGCAGCCAGACAGATACGCAGTATTTT.

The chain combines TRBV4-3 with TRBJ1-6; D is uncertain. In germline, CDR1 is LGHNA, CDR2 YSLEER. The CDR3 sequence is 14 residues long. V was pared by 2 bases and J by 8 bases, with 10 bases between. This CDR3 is CASSQTDGDSPLHF. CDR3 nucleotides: TGCGCCAGCAGCCAAACGGATGGAGATTCACCCCTCCACTTT.

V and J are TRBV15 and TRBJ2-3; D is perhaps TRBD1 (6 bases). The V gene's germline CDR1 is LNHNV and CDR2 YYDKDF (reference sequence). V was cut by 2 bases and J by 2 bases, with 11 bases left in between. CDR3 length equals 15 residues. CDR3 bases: TGTGCCACCAGCAGACAACAGGGAAACACAGATACGCAGTATTTT. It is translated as CATSRQQGNTDTQYF.

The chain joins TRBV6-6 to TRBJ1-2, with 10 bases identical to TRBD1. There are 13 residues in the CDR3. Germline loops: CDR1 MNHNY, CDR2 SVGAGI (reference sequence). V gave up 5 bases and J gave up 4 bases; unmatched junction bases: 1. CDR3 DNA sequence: TGTGCCAGCAGTCGGACAGGGGGCTATGGCTACACCTTC. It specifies CASSRTGGYGYTF.

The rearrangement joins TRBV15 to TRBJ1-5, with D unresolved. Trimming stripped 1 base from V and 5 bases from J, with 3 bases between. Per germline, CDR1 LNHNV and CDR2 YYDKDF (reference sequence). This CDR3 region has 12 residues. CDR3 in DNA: TGTGCCACCAGCAGAGCGGATCAGCCCCAGCATTTT. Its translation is CATSRADQPQHF.

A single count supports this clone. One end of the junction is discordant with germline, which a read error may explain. The CDR3 coding sequence is TGTGCCAGCATTGAACAGGTTGAGCAGTTCTTC. Translating gives CASIEQVEQFF. The gene calls are TRBV2 and TRBJ2-1; D may be TRBD1 (5 bases). Germline V gene lookup returns CDR1 SNHLY and CDR2 FYNNEI. The CDR3 is 11 residues long. Full variable domain (remainder filled in from reference TRBV2 and TRBJ2-1): EPEVTQTPSHQVTQMGQEVILRCVPISNHLYFYWYRQILGQKVEFLVSFYNNEISEKSEIFDDQFSVERPDGSNFTLKIRSTKLEDSAMYFCASIEQVEQFFGPGTRLTVL.

The CDR3 DNA follows: TGTGCCAGCAGTGGGGAGGGGACCGGGGAGCTGTTTTTT. It yields the protein CASSGEGTGELFF. The chain couples TRBV2 to TRBJ2-2; TRBD2 matches 7 bases. The CDR3 sequence is 13 residues long. Losses at the gene ends were 4 bases for V and 5 bases for J; bases not matched to a gene: 1. Germline assignment: CDR1 SNHLY and CDR2 FYNNEI.

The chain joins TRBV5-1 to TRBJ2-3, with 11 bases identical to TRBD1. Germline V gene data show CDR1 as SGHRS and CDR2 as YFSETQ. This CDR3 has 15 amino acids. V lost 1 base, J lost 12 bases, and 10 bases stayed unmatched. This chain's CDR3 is CASSLLSLGTGGQYF. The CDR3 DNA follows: TGCGCCAGCAGCTTGCTATCCTTGGGGACAGGGGGACAGTATTTT. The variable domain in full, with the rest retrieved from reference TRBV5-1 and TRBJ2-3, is KAGVTQTPRYLIKTRGQQVTLSCSPISGHRSVSWYQQTPGQGLQFLFEYFSETQRNKGNFPGRFSGRQFSNSRSEMNVSTLELGDSALYLCASSLLSLGTGGQYFGPGTRLTVL.

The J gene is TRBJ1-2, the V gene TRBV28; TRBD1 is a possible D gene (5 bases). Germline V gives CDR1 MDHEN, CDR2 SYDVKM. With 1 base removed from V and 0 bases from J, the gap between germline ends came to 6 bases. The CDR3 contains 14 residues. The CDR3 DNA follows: TGTGCCAGCAGTTTATCGGGGGCTAACTATGGCTACACCTTC. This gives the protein CASSLSGANYGYTF.

CDR3 in amino acids: CTSSQDLPRGRLAGLGEQYF. DNA of the CDR3: TGCACCAGCAGCCAAGATCTGCCCAGGGGGCGTCTAGCGGGACTCGGAGAGCAGTACTTC. The chain couples TRBV1 to TRBJ2-7; no check of the table's D call, TRBD2, against the DNA was made. TRBV1 is listed as a pseudogene. This CDR3 contains 20 residues.

CDR3 protein: CASSQGLRGFIGNEQFF. Written as DNA, the CDR3 is TGTGCCAGCAGCCAAGGACTTAGGGGGTTTATAGGGAATGAGCAGTTCTTC. The chain links TRBV3-1 (or the pseudogene TRBV3-2) to TRBJ2-1; TRBD1 might be the D (6 bases). The V gene's germline CDR1 is LGHDT and CDR2 YNNKEL (reference sequence). Trimming stripped 1 base from V and 7 bases from J, with 20 bases between. CDR3 length equals 17 residues.

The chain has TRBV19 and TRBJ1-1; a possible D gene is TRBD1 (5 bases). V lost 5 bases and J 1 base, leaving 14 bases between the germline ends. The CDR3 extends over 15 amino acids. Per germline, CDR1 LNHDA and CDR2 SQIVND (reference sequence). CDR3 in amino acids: CASSYPGTTNTEAFF. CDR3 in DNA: TGTGCCAGTAGTTACCCCGGGACTACGAACACTGAAGCTTTCTTT.

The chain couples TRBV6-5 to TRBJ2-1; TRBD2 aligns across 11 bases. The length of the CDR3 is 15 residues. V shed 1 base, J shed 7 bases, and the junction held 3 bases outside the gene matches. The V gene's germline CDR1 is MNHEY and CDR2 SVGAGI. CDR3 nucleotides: TGTGCCAGCAGTTACTTAGCGGGGGGGCAGAATGAGCAGTTCTTC. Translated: CASSYLAGGQNEQFF.

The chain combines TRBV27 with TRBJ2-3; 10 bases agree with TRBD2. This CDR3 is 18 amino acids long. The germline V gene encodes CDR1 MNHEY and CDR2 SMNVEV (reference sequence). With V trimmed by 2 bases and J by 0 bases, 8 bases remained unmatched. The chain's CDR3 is CASSLKGVSGGSTDTQYF. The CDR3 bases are TGTGCCAGCAGTTTAAAGGGGGTTAGCGGGGGGAGCACAGATACGCAGTATTTT.

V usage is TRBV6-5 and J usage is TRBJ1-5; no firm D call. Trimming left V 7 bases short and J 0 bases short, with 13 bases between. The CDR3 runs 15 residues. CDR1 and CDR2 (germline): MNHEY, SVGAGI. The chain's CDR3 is CASITGTVSNQPQHF. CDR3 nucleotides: TGTGCCAGCATTACGGGAACAGTTAGCAATCAGCCCCAGCATTTT.

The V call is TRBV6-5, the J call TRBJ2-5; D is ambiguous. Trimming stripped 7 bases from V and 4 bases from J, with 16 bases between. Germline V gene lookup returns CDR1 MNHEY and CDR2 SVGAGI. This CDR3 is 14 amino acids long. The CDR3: CASTRKFQRETQYF. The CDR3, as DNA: TGTGCCAGCACCAGGAAATTCCAGAGAGAGACCCAGTACTTC.

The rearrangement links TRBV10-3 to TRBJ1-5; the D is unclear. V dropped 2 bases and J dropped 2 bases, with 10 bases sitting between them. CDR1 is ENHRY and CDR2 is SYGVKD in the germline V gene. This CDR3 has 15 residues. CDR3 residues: CAISEPAQGNQPQHF. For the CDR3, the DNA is TGTGCCATCAGTGAGCCAGCCCAGGGCAATCAGCCCCAGCATTTT.

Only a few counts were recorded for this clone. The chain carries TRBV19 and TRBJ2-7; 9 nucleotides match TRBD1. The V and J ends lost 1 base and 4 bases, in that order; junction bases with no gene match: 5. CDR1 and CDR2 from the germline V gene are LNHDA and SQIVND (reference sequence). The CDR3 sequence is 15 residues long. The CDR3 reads CASSIAGQGRYEQYF. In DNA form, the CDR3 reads TGTGCCAGTAGTATAGCCGGACAGGGGAGGTACGAGCAGTACTTC.

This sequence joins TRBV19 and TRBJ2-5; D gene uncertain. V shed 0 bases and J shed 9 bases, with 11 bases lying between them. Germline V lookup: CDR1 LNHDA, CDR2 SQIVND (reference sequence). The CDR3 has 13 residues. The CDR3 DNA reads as TGTGCCAGTAGTATAGATCCATGGCAAGCCCAGTACTTC. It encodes CASSIDPWQAQYF.

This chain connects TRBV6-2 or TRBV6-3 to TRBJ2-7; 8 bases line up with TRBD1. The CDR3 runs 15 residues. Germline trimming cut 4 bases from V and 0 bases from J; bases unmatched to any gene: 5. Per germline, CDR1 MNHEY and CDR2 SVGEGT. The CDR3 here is CASSSRQGYSYEQYF. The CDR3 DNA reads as TGTGCCAGCAGTTCCCGACAGGGGTACTCCTACGAGCAGTACTTC.

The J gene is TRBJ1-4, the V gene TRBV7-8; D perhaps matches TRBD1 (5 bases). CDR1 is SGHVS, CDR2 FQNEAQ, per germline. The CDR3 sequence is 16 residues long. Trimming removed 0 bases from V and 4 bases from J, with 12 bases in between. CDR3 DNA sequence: TGTGCCAGCAGCTTAGCGAAGTGGGGGGGTAATGAAAAACTGTTTTTT. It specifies CASSLAKWGGNEKLFF.

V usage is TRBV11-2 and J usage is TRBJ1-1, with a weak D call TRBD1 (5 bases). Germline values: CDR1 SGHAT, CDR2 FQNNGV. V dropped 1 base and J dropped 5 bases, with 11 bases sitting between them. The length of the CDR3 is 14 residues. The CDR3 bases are TGTGCCAGCAGCTTAGGCGTGGGGCCTACTGAAGCTTTCTTT. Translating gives CASSLGVGPTEAFF.